The rows below give T cell receptor beta chains drawn from one sample of a study of CD8 T cells in Susac syndrome. A single record per CDR3 protein comes from TCRdb applying MiXCR to the immunoSEQ multiplex PCR reads. The sample has about 85,000 distinct CDR3 sequences, 85% to 95% seen once. The material sequenced was CD8+ T cells from PBMCs. All receptors derive from a human donor in good health. Each CDR3 is given with its conserved first and last residue. A D gene is named only where the DNA matches it firmly. Expanded clones are given a class, and other clones once, few, many or no size at all.

clone size	V gene	D gene	J gene	CDR3 DNA	CDR3 protein
NA	TRBV29-1	NA	TRBJ1-3	TGCAGCGTTGCATCGGGAAACACCATATATTTT	CSVASGNTIYF
NA	TRBV5-6	NA	TRBJ2-7	TGTGCCAGCAGCTTGGAAGCAGGGCGGGGATACGAGCAGTACTTC	CASSLEAGRGYEQYF
once	TRBV27	NA	TRBJ2-5	TGTGCCAGCAGTTTCTACAGGGATGGAAAGACCCAGTACTTC	CASSFYRDGKTQYF
NA	TRBV14	NA	TRBJ2-1	TGTGCCAGCAGCCAGATACAGTTCTCCTACAATGAGCAGTTCTTC	CASSQIQFSYNEQFF
NA	TRBV4-1	TRBD1	TRBJ2-3	TGCGCCAGCAGCCAAGAGGGCCGGACAGGGGAAGATACGCAGTATTTT	CASSQEGRTGEDTQYF
NA	TRBV15	NA	TRBJ2-4	TGTGCCACCAGCAATACTAGGGGACTGATAAACATTCAGTACTTC	CATSNTRGLINIQYF
NA	TRBV30	NA	TRBJ1-1	TGTGCCTGGACCCAACAGGACTACACTGAAGCTTTCTTT	CAWTQQDYTEAFF
NA	TRBV14	NA	TRBJ1-5	TGTGCCAGCAGCCTATTGGCGGGTCAGCCCCAGCATTTT	CASSLLAGQPQHF
NA	TRBV24-1	NA	TRBJ2-1	TGTGCCACCGGGGGAGGGGGCTCCTACAATGAGCAGTTCTTC	CATGGGGSYNEQFF
NA	TRBV20-1	NA	TRBJ2-2	TGCTGCGGCCCCGGGGAAGGAGGGGAGCTGTTTTTT	CCGPGEGGELFF
NA	TRBV20-1	NA	TRBJ2-5	TGCAGTGCTAGAGGTAGAACCAAGACAGACTGGGAGACCCAGTACTTC	CSARGRTKTDWETQYF
NA	TRBV12-3/TRBV12-4	NA	TRBJ1-1	TGTGCCAGCAGTTTAGGCGGCAGGCTTGGGACTGAAGCTTTCTTT	CASSLGGRLGTEAFF
NA	TRBV5-6	TRBD1	TRBJ2-7	TGTGCCAGCACCTATACGGGACAGGGGGCCCGCTACGAGCAGTACTTC	CASTYTGQGARYEQYF
NA	TRBV7-2	NA	TRBJ2-7	TGTGCCAGCAGCTATATAGGGTACGAGCAGTACTTC	CASSYIGYEQYF
NA	TRBV7-9	TRBD1	TRBJ1-2	TGTGCCAGCAGTTCGCAGGGGGCAATTGGCTACACCTTC	CASSSQGAIGYTF
once	TRBV13	NA	TRBJ2-1	TGTGCCAGCAGCTCCCGGTCCGGCTGGGGGCCCTACAATGAGCAGTTCTTC	CASSSRSGWGPYNEQFF
NA	TRBV10-3	TRBD1	TRBJ2-1	TGTGCCATCAGTGAGTCAACCGGGACAGCCAATGAGCAGTTCTTC	CAISESTGTANEQFF
NA	TRBV15	NA	TRBJ1-5	TGTGCCACCAGCAGATCCCGGGGACAGCCCCAGCATTTT	CATSRSRGQPQHF
NA	TRBV28	NA	TRBJ1-5	TGTGCCAGCACGGGGAACCGGGTGGACGCCGGCAATCAGCCCCAGCATTTT	CASTGNRVDAGNQPQHF
NA	TRBV25-1	NA	TRBJ1-2	TGTGCCAGCAGTTTGGGCAACTATGGCTACACCTTC	CASSLGNYGYTF